This T cell receptor (beta chain) was obtained from a study of shared clonotypes between healthy human individuals. Study information: The composition of the donors was a couple of women and a few men aged 18 to 49.

CD45RO+ cells joined CCR7-negative CD45RA+ TemRA cells to form CD8 memory. Assay: immunoSEQ multiplex PCR; the TCRdb copy retains only in-frame clones and omits some. The data show roughly 300,000 clones, 87% seen once. CDR3 length equals 17 residues. Germline V gene lookup returns CDR1 SGDLS and CDR2 YYNGEE. V gave up 3 bases and J gave up 1 base; unmatched junction bases: 10. This TCR came from a man younger than 30 in good health. The chain uses TRBV9 and TRBJ2-3; 8 nucleotides align to TRBD2. The material sequenced was memory CD8+ T cells sorted from blood. Documented subset: CD45RO+ cells pooled with CCR7-negative TemRA cells. CDR3 sequence: CASSESPTAGGTDTQYF. The CDR3, as DNA: TGTGCCAGCAGCGAGAGCCCTACAGCGGGGGGCACAGATACGCAGTATTTT.